This is a list of T cell receptor beta chains from one sample in a study of monozygotic twins with inflammatory bowel disease. TCRdb re-called the 5' RACE reads, yielding one record per CDR3 amino acid sequence without DNA. This sample carries 200,000 to 250,000 distinct CDR3 sequences, with about 8% going to the ten biggest clones. The sample was blood. Receptors originate from a human donor with ulcerative colitis or Crohn's disease, or a healthy co-twin of an affected twin (not recorded which). Both conserved end residues are part of each CDR3.

TRBJ1-2 TRBV6-1 CASIPAGRRHGYTF
TRBJ2-1 TRBV18 CASSLTTGYNEQFF
TRBJ2-6 TRBV6-1 CASSGPSSRTGGARANVLTF
TRBJ1-1 TRBV4-1 CASSQVNSPEAFF
TRBJ1-2 TRBV7-2 CASSRQALEPNYGYTF
TRBJ2-5 TRBV29-1 CSVEGLGGTQYF
TRBJ1-5 TRBV4-1 CASSQDLAGARNQPQHF
TRBJ1-4 TRBV4-1 CASSQPMGQAGKEKLFF
TRBJ2-3 TRBV30 CAWSPGQKFTDTQYF
TRBJ1-2 TRBV12-3/TRBV12-4 CASSAVGMGYGYTF
TRBJ1-2 TRBV10-3 CAISESQHYGYTF
TRBJ2-6 TRBV29-1 CSVLGSSGANVLTF
TRBJ1-5 TRBV29-1 CSVTASGGDQPQHF
TRBJ1-4 TRBV5-1 CASSRASGEKLFF
TRBJ2-1 TRBV24-1 CATSAGAVLNEQFF
TRBJ2-1 TRBV28 CASSLSWGDGEQFF
TRBJ1-1 TRBV20-1 CSAPLDRSYTEAFF
TRBJ1-4 TRBV7-2 CASSPFTGTAEKLFF
TRBJ1-5 TRBV4-1 CASSLGWDQPQHF
TRBJ1-4 TRBV12-3/TRBV12-4 CASTESRGEKLFF
TRBJ2-1 TRBV7-6 CASSLNNRDYNEQFF
TRBJ1-2 TRBV12-3/TRBV12-4 CASSSRSGIGGYTF
TRBJ1-5 TRBV21-1 CASSKQWSRRKGNSNQPQHF
TRBJ2-7 TRBV20-1 CSAKDPGQREFYEQYF
TRBJ2-5 TRBV7-2 CASSSATRQETQYF
TRBJ2-7 TRBV5-6 CASSLLTGLAGEAYEQYF
TRBJ2-1 TRBV27 CASSLGTGGRNEQFF
TRBJ2-7 TRBV5-6 CASSSVGMGMGYEQYF
TRBJ1-6 TRBV6-1 CASTYGSGVTSPLHF
TRBJ1-2 TRBV20-1 CSAVGQGGGYTF
TRBJ2-5 TRBV27 CASSFNLQETQYF
TRBJ2-1 TRBV11-2 CASSRAGTSYNEQFF
TRBJ2-3 TRBV28 CASNPAGGFDTQYF